The rows below give T cell receptor beta chains drawn from one sample of a study of blood T cell repertoires in COVID-19. The repertoire was sequenced with immunoSEQ multiplex PCR; TCRdb's copy has only in-frame clones and lacks some. The table lists about 210,000 clones, approximately 91% of them singletons. Sequencing used peripheral blood. The receptors here all came from a woman between 35 and 50 years old with acute or convalescent COVID-19. Each CDR3 is given with its conserved first and last residue. The D gene is left open where the match is weak. The size of a clone is reported for some rows only, either as once, few or many, or as a class for expanded clones.

v_gene,j_gene,abundance,d_gene,CDR3aa,CDR3nt
TRBV3-1/TRBV3-2,TRBJ1-4,-,-,CASRLAGSSNEKLFF,TGTGCCAGCAGGCTGGCGGGGTCCTCTAATGAAAAACTGTTTTTT
TRBV9,TRBJ1-1,-,TRBD1,CASSSSRGGPTEAFF,TGTGCCAGCAGCTCCAGTCGAGGGGGCCCCACTGAAGCTTTCTTT
TRBV3-1/TRBV3-2,TRBJ2-2,-,-,CASIGTGWSDTGELFF,TGTGCCAGCATAGGTACAGGGTGGAGTGACACCGGGGAGCTGTTTTTT
TRBV2,TRBJ2-3,-,-,CASSPRGGDTQYF,TGTGCCAGCAGTCCCCGAGGGGGAGATACGCAGTATTTT
TRBV27,TRBJ2-2,-,-,CASRHVQGELFF,TGTGCCAGCAGACACGTCCAGGGGGAGCTGTTTTTT
TRBV7-9,TRBJ1-5,-,-,CASSPGSHQPQHF,TGTGCCAGCAGCCCAGGTTCCCATCAGCCCCAGCATTTT
TRBV10-3,TRBJ1-1,-,TRBD1,CAIRAGQGMNTEAFF,TGTGCCATCCGGGCGGGACAGGGAATGAACACTGAAGCTTTCTTT
TRBV12-3/TRBV12-4,TRBJ2-4,-,-,CASSLGKGDIQYF,TGTGCCAGCAGTTTAGGGAAGGGGGACATTCAGTACTTC
TRBV7-2,TRBJ2-5,once,-,CASSPSGSKTQYF,TGTGCCAGCAGCCCTTCGGGGTCGAAGACCCAGTACTTC
TRBV6-6,TRBJ1-2,-,TRBD1,CASRGGQGLYGYTF,TGTGCCAGCAGGGGTGGACAGGGGCTCTATGGCTACACCTTC
TRBV6-4,TRBJ1-5,-,-,CASSEDFSLSDQPQHF,TGTGCCAGCAGTGAGGACTTCAGCCTTTCCGATCAGCCCCAGCATTTT